A selection of T cell receptor beta chains follows, all from one sample in a study of blood T cell repertoires in COVID-19. Here immunoSEQ multiplex PCR was the method, and the copy in TCRdb shows in-frame clones only, minus some. The sample comprises about 160,000 clones, approximately 95% of which are singletons, and 3.5% to 5% rests with the top ten. The sequencing sample was made of peripheral blood. The source is a woman aged 45-65 years with acute or convalescent COVID-19. CDR3s leave out the opening cysteine and the closing phenylalanine or tryptophan.

v_call	cdr3_aa
TRBV9	ASSVDGEKGKLF
TRBV5-4	ASSPGLAGVVEQF
TRBV28	ASSLGRGRPLF
TRBV7-2	ASSSDRGTLSYNEQF
TRBV29-1	SVGEVAGGREQF
TRBV7-8	ASISSFGQGANGYT
TRBV5-1	ASSSTGNKDQPQH
TRBV3-1/TRBV3-2	ASSHGDQPQH
TRBV20-1	SVTSGHEQY
TRBV3-1/TRBV3-2	ASSPTLRPSGNTIY
TRBV24-1	ATSTGSEAF
TRBV19	ASSIRGGYQPQH
TRBV5-4	ASTHEGDNNYGYT
TRBV19	ASSISPFRQGANEQF
TRBV4-3	ASSPQGTANGELF
TRBV4-3	ASSQDPRTGFSPLH
TRBV9	ASSVEGAYYNEQF
TRBV28	ASSFQVALPTEAF
TRBV18	ASSPYPTGGTEAF
TRBV5-5	ASSLGQGLVGEQY
TRBV2	ASRTGDVGEQF
TRBV15	ATSRDRAGNTIY
TRBV2	ASNIGGGTGELF